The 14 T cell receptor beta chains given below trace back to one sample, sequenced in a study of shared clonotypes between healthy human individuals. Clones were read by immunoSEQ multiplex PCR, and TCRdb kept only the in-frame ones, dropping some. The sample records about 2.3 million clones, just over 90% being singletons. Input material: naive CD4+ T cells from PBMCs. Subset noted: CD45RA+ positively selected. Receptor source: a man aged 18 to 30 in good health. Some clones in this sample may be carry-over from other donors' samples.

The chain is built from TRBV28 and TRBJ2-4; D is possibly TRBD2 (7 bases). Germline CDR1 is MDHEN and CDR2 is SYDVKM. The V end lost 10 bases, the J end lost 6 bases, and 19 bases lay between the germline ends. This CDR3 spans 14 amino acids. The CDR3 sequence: CANSRAGAVNIQYF. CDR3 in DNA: TGTGCCAACTCGCGTGCGGGGGCGGTAAACATTCAGTACTTC.

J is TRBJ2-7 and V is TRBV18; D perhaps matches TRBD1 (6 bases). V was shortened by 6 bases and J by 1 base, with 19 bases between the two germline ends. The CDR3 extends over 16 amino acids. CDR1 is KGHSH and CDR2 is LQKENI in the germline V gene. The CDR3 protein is CASSLTGPRGSYEQYF. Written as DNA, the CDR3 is TGTGCCAGCTCGCTCACCGGACCGAGGGGGTCCTACGAGCAGTACTTC.

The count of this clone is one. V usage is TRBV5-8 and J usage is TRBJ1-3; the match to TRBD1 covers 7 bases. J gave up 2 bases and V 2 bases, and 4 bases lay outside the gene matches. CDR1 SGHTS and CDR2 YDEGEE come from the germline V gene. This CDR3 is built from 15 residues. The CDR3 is CASSFRGGAGNTIYF. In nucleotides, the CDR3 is TGTGCCAGCAGCTTTCGAGGGGGCGCTGGAAACACCATATATTTT. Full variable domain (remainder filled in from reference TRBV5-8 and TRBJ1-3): EAGVTQSPTHLIKTRGQQATLRCSPISGHTSVYWYQQALGLGLQFLLWYDEGEERNRGNFPPRFSGRQFPNYSSELNVNALELEDSALYLCASSFRGGAGNTIYFGEGSWLTVV.

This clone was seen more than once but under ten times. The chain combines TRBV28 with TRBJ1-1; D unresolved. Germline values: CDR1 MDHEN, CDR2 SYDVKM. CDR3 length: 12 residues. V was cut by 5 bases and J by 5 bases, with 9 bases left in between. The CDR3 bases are TGTGCCAGCAGTCTGACATGGACTGAAGCTTTCTTT. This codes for CASSLTWTEAFF.

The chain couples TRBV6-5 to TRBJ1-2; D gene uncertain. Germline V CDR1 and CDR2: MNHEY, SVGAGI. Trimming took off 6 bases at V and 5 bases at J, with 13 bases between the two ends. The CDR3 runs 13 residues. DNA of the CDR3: TGTGCCAGCAGCGAGACTGGAGTGTATGGCTACACCTTC. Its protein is CASSETGVYGYTF.

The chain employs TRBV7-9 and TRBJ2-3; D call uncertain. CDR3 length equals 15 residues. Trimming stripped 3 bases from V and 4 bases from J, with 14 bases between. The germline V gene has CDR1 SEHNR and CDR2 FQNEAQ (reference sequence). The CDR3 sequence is CASSFVVSNPDTQYF. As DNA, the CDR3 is TGTGCCAGCAGCTTTGTAGTATCTAATCCAGATACGCAGTATTTT.

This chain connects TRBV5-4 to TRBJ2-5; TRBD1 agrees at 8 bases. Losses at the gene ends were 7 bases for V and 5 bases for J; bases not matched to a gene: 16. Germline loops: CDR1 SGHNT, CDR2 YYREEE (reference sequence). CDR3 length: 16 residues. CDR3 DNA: TGTGCCAGCCAGACTGGGACAGGAAGATCGACCGAGACCCAGTACTTC. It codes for CASQTGTGRSTETQYF.

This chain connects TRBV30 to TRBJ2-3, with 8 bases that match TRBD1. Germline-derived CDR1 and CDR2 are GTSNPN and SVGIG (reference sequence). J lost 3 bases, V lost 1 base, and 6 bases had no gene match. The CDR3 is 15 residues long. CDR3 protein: CAWSAGQGKTDTQYF. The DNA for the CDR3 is TGTGCCTGGAGTGCCGGACAGGGAAAGACAGATACGCAGTATTTT.

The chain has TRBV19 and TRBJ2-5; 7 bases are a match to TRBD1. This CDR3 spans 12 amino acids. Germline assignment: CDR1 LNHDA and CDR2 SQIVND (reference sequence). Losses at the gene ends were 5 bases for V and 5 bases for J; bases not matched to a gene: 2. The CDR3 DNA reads TGTGCCAGTAGTGAGACAGGGGAGACCCAGTACTTC. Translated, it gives CASSETGETQYF.

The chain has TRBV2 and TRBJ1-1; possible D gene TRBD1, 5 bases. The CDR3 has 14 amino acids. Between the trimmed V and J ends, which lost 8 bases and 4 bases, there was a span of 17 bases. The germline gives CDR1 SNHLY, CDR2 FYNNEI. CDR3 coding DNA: TGTGCCAGCTTCGAAGGCGGGGCATCCACTGAAGCTTTCTTT. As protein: CASFEGGASTEAFF.

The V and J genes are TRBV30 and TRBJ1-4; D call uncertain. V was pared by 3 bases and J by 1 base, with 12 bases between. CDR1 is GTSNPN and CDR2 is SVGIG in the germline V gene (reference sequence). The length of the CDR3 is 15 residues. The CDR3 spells CAWSSFGVTNEKLFF. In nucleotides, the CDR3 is TGTGCCTGGAGCTCGTTTGGGGTAACTAATGAAAAACTGTTTTTT.

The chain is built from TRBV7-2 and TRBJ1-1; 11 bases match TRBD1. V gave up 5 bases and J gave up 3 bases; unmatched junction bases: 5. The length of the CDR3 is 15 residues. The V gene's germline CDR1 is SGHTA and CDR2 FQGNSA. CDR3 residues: CASSPDRGRDTEAFF. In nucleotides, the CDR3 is TGTGCCAGCAGCCCGGACAGGGGGCGGGACACTGAAGCTTTCTTT. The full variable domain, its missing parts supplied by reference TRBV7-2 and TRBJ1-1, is GAGVSQSPSNKVTEKGKDVELRCDPISGHTALYWYRQSLGQGLEFLIYFQGNSAPDKSGLPSDRFSAERTGGSVSTLTIQRTQQEDSAVYLCASSPDRGRDTEAFFGQGTRLTVV.

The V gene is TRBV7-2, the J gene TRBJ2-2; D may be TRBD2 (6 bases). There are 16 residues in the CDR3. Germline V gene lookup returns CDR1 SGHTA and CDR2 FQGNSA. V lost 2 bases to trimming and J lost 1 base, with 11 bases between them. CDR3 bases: TGTGCCAGCAGCTTACTGGGACTCCTGAACACCGGGGAGCTGTTTTTT. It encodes CASSLLGLLNTGELFF. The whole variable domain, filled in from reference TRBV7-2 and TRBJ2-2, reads GAGVSQSPSNKVTEKGKDVELRCDPISGHTALYWYRQSLGQGLEFLIYFQGNSAPDKSGLPSDRFSAERTGGSVSTLTIQRTQQEDSAVYLCASSLLGLLNTGELFFGEGSRLTVL.

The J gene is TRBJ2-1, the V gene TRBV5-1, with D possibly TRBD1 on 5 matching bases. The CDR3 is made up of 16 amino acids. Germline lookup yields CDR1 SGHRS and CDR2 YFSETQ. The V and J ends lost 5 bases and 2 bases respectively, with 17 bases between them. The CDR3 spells CASRVRVEFTYNEQFF. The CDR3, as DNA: TGCGCCAGCAGGGTCAGGGTAGAGTTTACCTACAATGAGCAGTTCTTC. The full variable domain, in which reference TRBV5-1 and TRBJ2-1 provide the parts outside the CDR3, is KAGVTQTPRYLIKTRGQQVTLSCSPISGHRSVSWYQQTPGQGLQFLFEYFSETQRNKGNFPGRFSGRQFSNSRSEMNVSTLELGDSALYLCASRVRVEFTYNEQFFGPGTRLTVL.